Sequencing of this T cell receptor beta chain was carried out in a study of blood T cell repertoires in COVID-19. The wider study: COVID-19 samples, acute and convalescent, were from the United States, Italy and Spain. Sources were T cells, B-cell-depleted T cells, or PBMCs; the material itself was cDNA or gDNA.

This clone was seen only a few times. Per the study methods: Scientists estimated how many nucleated cells there were by amplifying reference gene primers. Method: immunoSEQ multiplex PCR; TCRdb's copy keeps in-frame clones and lacks some. V, J and clone size were drawn from that table, and D and trimming were deduced from the DNA. The sample lists approximately 100,000 clones; approximately 69% were seen once. Germline V gene sequence: CDR1 MDHEN, CDR2 SYDVKM. The CDR3 runs 16 residues. The V gene lost 2 bases and the J gene lost 1 base, with 15 bases spanning the gap. The material sequenced was peripheral blood. V is TRBV28 and J is TRBJ2-7; D may be TRBD1 (5 bases). This sequence was found in a man older than 75 with acute or convalescent COVID-19. CDR3 loop: CASSLISSHRSYEQYF. The CDR3 coding sequence is TGTGCCAGCAGTTTAATTTCCTCTCACAGGTCCTACGAGCAGTACTTC.